These 22 T cell receptor beta chains originate from one sample sequenced in a study of blood T cells in healthy people across ages. The second PCR ran about 6 to 12 cycles with a sample-barcoded 5' primer and J-beta primers. TCRdb recomputed calls from the 5' RACE reads with MiXCR, one row per CDR3 protein. Among 2 million or so distinct CDR3 sequences listed, about 50% were seen once. Sequencing was performed on blood. The source is a woman aged 40 to 49 in good health.

CDR3: CASSQAGREGYTF. Here the CDR3 DNA reads TGTGCCAGCAGCCAAGCGGGGCGTGAAGGCTACACCTTC. The V gene is TRBV7-9, the J gene TRBJ1-2; weak D call: TRBD1 (5 bases). The CDR3 consists of 13 residues. Trimming cost V 5 bases and J 8 bases, with 15 bases left between them. CDR1 is SEHNR, CDR2 FQNEAQ, per germline (reference sequence).

The V call is TRBV7-8, the J call TRBJ2-1, with 14 bases aligning to TRBD2. V trimming: 3 bases; J trimming: 4 bases; junction bases outside the gene matches: 17. Germline V CDR1 and CDR2: SGHVS, FQNEAQ. The CDR3 totals 21 residues. This CDR3 is CASSFGGLAGAPQIKYNEQFF. The DNA for the CDR3 is TGTGCCAGCAGCTTTGGGGGACTAGCGGGGGCCCCACAGATAAAATACAATGAGCAGTTCTTC.

Details on this clonotype: One junction end disagrees with the germline gene, perhaps due to a read error. V is TRBV6-1 and J is TRBJ2-1, with 9 bases fitting TRBD2. This CDR3 has 14 residues. Germline values: CDR1 MNHNS, CDR2 SASEGT. This chain's CDR3 is CASNRLAANNEQFF. In DNA, the CDR3 is TGTGCCAGCAACAGACTAGCGGCCAACAATGAGCAGTTCTTT.

V is TRBV7-2 and J is TRBJ2-5; TRBD2 agrees at 8 bases. Germline lookup yields CDR1 SGHTA and CDR2 FQGNSA. CDR3 length: 15 residues. Trimming removed 5 bases from V and 4 bases from J; junction bases left unmatched: 9. The CDR3 region is CASSPGLATVETQYF. In DNA form, the CDR3 reads TGTGCCAGCAGCCCTGGACTAGCCACAGTAGAGACCCAGTACTTC.

The chain couples TRBV7-2 to TRBJ2-4, with 8 bases fitting TRBD1. This CDR3 spans 14 amino acids. Germline V gene data show CDR1 as SGHTA and CDR2 as FQGNSA. The ends lost 5 bases at V and 7 bases at J; junction bases unmatched: 7. The CDR3 DNA follows: TGTGCCAGCAGCCCCGACAGGGGAGTGAACATTCAGTACTTC. Encoded protein: CASSPDRGVNIQYF.

This clonotype was observed a handful of times. The CDR3 spells CASRTWTGGSTEAFF. The CDR3 DNA reads TGTGCCAGCAGAACCTGGACAGGGGGCAGCACTGAAGCTTTCTTT. The chain combines TRBV6-6 with TRBJ1-1; TRBD1 matches at 11 bases. Per the germline V gene, CDR1 is MNHNY and CDR2 is SVGAGI (reference sequence). The CDR3 covers 15 residues. V dropped 6 bases and J dropped 4; count of bases not matched to a gene: 7.

This chain uses TRBV10-3 with TRBJ1-1, with D tentatively TRBD1 (5 bases). From germline, CDR1 is ENHRY and CDR2 SYGVKD. V was shortened by 6 bases and J by 0 bases, with 11 bases between the two germline ends. This CDR3 contains 14 residues. CDR3 loop: CAISSTALNTEAFF. The CDR3 DNA is TGTGCCATCAGCTCGACAGCGCTGAACACTGAAGCTTTCTTT.

The chain uses TRBV29-1 and TRBJ2-4; possibly TRBD1 for D (6 bases). V lost 0 bases, J lost 6 bases, and 12 bases lay in between. The CDR3 is made up of 14 amino acids. Germline V gene data show CDR1 as SQVTM and CDR2 as ANQGSEA. CDR3 sequence (DNA): TGCAGCGTTGAAGATGCCAGGGGCGGAAACATTCAGTACTTC. Residues: CSVEDARGGNIQYF.

The genes are TRBV7-9 and TRBJ2-7; D might be TRBD1 or TRBD2, each matching 5 bases. The CDR3 loop spans 15 amino acids. Trimming pared 3 bases from V and 5 bases from J, leaving 17 bases between. Germline V gene lookup returns CDR1 SEHNR and CDR2 FQNEAQ (reference sequence). For the CDR3, the DNA is TGTGCCAGCAGCTTTTTCGAAAGGGGAGACCACGAGCAGTACTTC. Its protein is CASSFFERGDHEQYF.

The chain uses TRBV6-1 and TRBJ1-5, with D uncertain. Germline V gene lookup returns CDR1 MNHNS and CDR2 SASEGT. V was trimmed by 1 base and J by 9 bases, leaving 7 bases between them. CDR3 length equals 12 residues. The CDR3 region is CASSEVNGPQHF. The CDR3 DNA reads TGTGCCAGCAGTGAAGTTAACGGGCCCCAGCATTTT.

The chain combines TRBV6-5 with TRBJ2-4; TRBD2 matches at 13 bases. The J call is in doubt because the DNA end fits TRBJ2-7 better. Germline V CDR1 and CDR2: MNHEY, SVGAGI. The CDR3 runs 18 residues. CDR3 amino acids: CASSYQPLTSGGAYEQYF. CDR3 nucleotide sequence: TGTGCCAGCAGTTACCAACCTCTAACTAGCGGGGGGGCGTACGAGCAGTACTTC.

This sequence joins TRBV12-3 or TRBV12-4 and TRBJ2-1, with 9 bases matching TRBD1. The CDR3 loop spans 22 amino acids. Unmatched junction bases numbered 20, after V lost 1 base and J lost 1 base. Here the CDR3 DNA reads TGTGCCAGCAGTTTAGGGTATGGATTAGGGGACAGGGATTTTAGGTCCTACAATGAGCAGTTCTTC. Its protein product is CASSLGYGLGDRDFRSYNEQFF.

This clonotype has a handful of counts. The chain has TRBV7-9 and TRBJ1-2, with D possibly TRBD1 on 6 matching bases. CDR1 and CDR2 from the germline V gene are SEHNR and FQNEAQ (reference sequence). The V end lost 2 bases, the J end lost 0 bases, and 13 bases lay between the germline ends. This CDR3 spans 16 amino acids. The CDR3, as DNA: TGTGCCAGCAGCTTAAGGCAGGGGTCGGCTAACTATGGCTACACCTTC. This encodes CASSLRQGSANYGYTF.

The chain couples TRBV6-1 to TRBJ2-5; 9 bases agree with TRBD1. Judging by the DNA end, TRBJ2-7 fits better; the J call may be wrong. There are 13 residues in the CDR3. CDR1 and CDR2 from the germline V gene are MNHNS and SASEGT. CDR3 sequence (DNA): TGTGCCAGCTCTAGGACAGGGGATGGCGAGCAGTACTTC. This codes for CASSRTGDGEQYF.

In this sample, this clonotype turned up a few times. The rearrangement joins TRBV6-5 to TRBJ2-3; TRBD1 aligns across 9 bases. The germline CDR1 and CDR2 sequences are MNHEY and SVGAGI. The V gene end was trimmed by 2 bases and the J gene end by 7 bases; junction bases not matched to a gene: 10. This CDR3 is 16 amino acids long. The CDR3 DNA reads TGTGCCAGCAGTTACCTCGGGACAGGGAAGAGCAATACGCAGTATTTT. Amino acids: CASSYLGTGKSNTQYF.

CDR3 nucleotide sequence: TGTGCCAGCAGCGTAGTGACACCAGATACGCAGTATTTT. The encoded protein is CASSVVTPDTQYF. The genes are TRBV9 and TRBJ2-3; D unclear. CDR1 SGDLS and CDR2 YYNGEE come from the germline V gene. V dropped 0 bases and J dropped 4 bases, with 6 bases sitting between them. The CDR3 covers 13 residues.

The CDR3 region is CASSKGQGNYGYTF. CDR3 bases: TGCGCCAGCAGCAAGGGACAGGGGAACTATGGCTACACCTTC. The chain has TRBV5-1 and TRBJ1-2; TRBD1 matches at 10 bases. V lost 4 bases and J lost 2; bases outside the gene matches: 2. Germline assignment: CDR1 SGHRS and CDR2 YFSETQ. This CDR3 spans 14 amino acids.

The chain recombines TRBV5-1 with TRBJ2-1; D is perhaps TRBD2 (6 bases). V gave up 1 base and J gave up 5 bases, with 22 bases separating them. The CDR3 contains 18 residues. CDR1 is SGHRS and CDR2 is YFSETQ in the germline V gene. CDR3 nucleotide sequence: TGCGCCAGCAGCTTGACCGGGACTTGGAGACTCACAGACAATGAGCAGTTCTTC. It translates to CASSLTGTWRLTDNEQFF.

With regard to this clonotype: One end of the junction varies from germline; a read error may be responsible. The CDR3 nucleotides read TGTGCCAGCAGCTTAGCTAGGGCACAAGAGACCCAGTGCTTC. It encodes CASSLARAQETQCF. The genes are TRBV7-2 and TRBJ2-5; D call uncertain. Germline loops: CDR1 SGHTA, CDR2 FQGNSA. CDR3 size: 14 residues. Full variable domain (remainder filled in from reference TRBV7-2 and TRBJ2-5): GAGVSQSPSNKVTEKGKDVELRCDPISGHTALYWYRQSLGQGLEFLIYFQGNSAPDKSGLPSDRFSAERTGGSVSTLTIQRTQQEDSAVYLCASSLARAQETQCFGPGTRLLVL.

The CDR3 loop is CSVEDLMGGGAPDTQYF. The CDR3 nucleotides read TGCAGCGTTGAAGATCTTATGGGCGGGGGGGCCCCAGATACGCAGTATTTT. The V call is TRBV29-1, the J call TRBJ2-3; TRBD2 aligns across 9 bases. This CDR3 is built from 17 residues. Trimming cost V 0 bases and J 4 bases; bases outside gene matches: 11. Germline CDR1 is SQVTM and CDR2 is ANQGSEA.

This clonotype appeared a few times. The CDR3 nucleotides are TGTGCCAGCAGGAGACTAGAGGGCCGAGAGACCCAGTACTTC. Translating it yields CASRRLEGRETQYF. This rearrangement joins TRBV11-1 to TRBJ2-5; TRBD2 might be the D (6 bases). Trimming took off 6 bases at V and 4 bases at J, with 15 bases between the two ends. Germline CDR1 and CDR2: SGHAT and FQDESV (reference sequence). This CDR3 region has 14 residues.

The chain couples TRBV11-2 to TRBJ2-5; the D gene could be TRBD1 or TRBD2 (5 bases each). CDR3 length equals 15 residues. Germline V gene lookup returns CDR1 SGHAT and CDR2 FQNNGV. V lost 4 bases and J 2 bases, leaving 14 bases between the germline ends. Here the CDR3 reads CASSSRDLLQETQYF. The CDR3 bases are TGTGCCAGCAGCTCCCGGGACCTCTTACAAGAGACCCAGTACTTC.